These T cell receptor beta chains were read from a single sample in a study of shared clonotypes between healthy human individuals. This table comes from immunoSEQ multiplex PCR, and its TCRdb copy is limited to in-frame clones, with some not included. This table has fewer than 600,000 clones, about four fifths appearing once. The sample consisted of PBMCs. All receptors come from a woman aged 40 to 50 in good health. Some clones in this sample may be carry-over from other donors' samples. Both conserved end residues are part of each CDR3. The D gene is left open where the match is weak. Clone size is given for some rows only: seen once, a few or many times, or a class if the clone is expanded.

clone_size: NA; d_call: TRBD1; j_call: TRBJ2-2; v_call: TRBV19; cdr3_aa: CASRPGQGSAGELFF; cdr3_nt: TGTGCCAGTAGGCCGGGACAGGGTTCGGCTGGGGAGCTGTTTTTT
clone_size: NA; d_call: TRBD1; j_call: TRBJ2-7; v_call: TRBV29-1; cdr3_aa: CSVGGQGDEQYF; cdr3_nt: TGCAGCGTGGGGGGACAGGGGGACGAGCAGTACTTC
clone_size: NA; d_call: TRBD2; j_call: TRBJ2-6; v_call: TRBV18; cdr3_aa: CASSPLAGGRSSGANVLTF; cdr3_nt: TGTGCCAGCTCACCACTAGCGGGAGGCCGTAGCTCTGGGGCCAACGTCCTGACTTTC
clone_size: NA; d_call: NA; j_call: TRBJ1-2; v_call: TRBV21-1; cdr3_aa: CASSKEDKDGYTF; cdr3_nt: TGTGCCAGCAGCAAAGAGGACAAAGATGGCTACACCTTC
clone_size: NA; d_call: NA; j_call: TRBJ1-1; v_call: TRBV7-6; cdr3_aa: CASSLSFSGEAFF; cdr3_nt: TGTGCCAGCAGCTTATCTTTCTCTGGGGAAGCTTTCTTT
clone_size: NA; d_call: TRBD2; j_call: TRBJ2-5; v_call: TRBV15; cdr3_aa: CATSTGTSGRETQYF; cdr3_nt: TGTGCCACCAGTACCGGGACTAGCGGGAGGGAGACCCAGTACTTC
clone_size: NA; d_call: NA; j_call: TRBJ2-3; v_call: TRBV15; cdr3_aa: CATSRDRASTDTQYF; cdr3_nt: TGTGCCACCAGCAGAGATCGGGCCAGCACAGATACGCAGTATTTT
clone_size: NA; d_call: NA; j_call: TRBJ2-1; v_call: TRBV19; cdr3_aa: CASSIGDYNEQFF; cdr3_nt: TGTGCCAGTAGTATAGGGGATTACAATGAGCAGTTCTTC
clone_size: NA; d_call: NA; j_call: TRBJ2-6; v_call: TRBV2; cdr3_aa: CASSEFTGIFSSGANVLTF; cdr3_nt: TGTGCCAGCAGTGAATTTACAGGGATCTTTAGCTCTGGGGCCAACGTCCTGACTTTC
clone_size: NA; d_call: TRBD1; j_call: TRBJ1-2; v_call: TRBV25-1; cdr3_aa: CASRGGQGSYGYTF; cdr3_nt: TGTGCCAGCAGGGGGGGACAGGGGTCGTATGGCTACACCTTC
clone_size: NA; d_call: TRBD2; j_call: TRBJ2-3; v_call: TRBV5-1; cdr3_aa: CASSLGLADYTDTQYF; cdr3_nt: TGCGCCAGCAGCTTGGGGCTAGCGGACTACACAGATACGCAGTATTTT
clone_size: NA; d_call: NA; j_call: TRBJ2-7; v_call: TRBV30; cdr3_aa: CAWGRAGGEQYF; cdr3_nt: TGTGCCTGGGGACGGGCGGGTGGCGAGCAGTACTTC
clone_size: NA; d_call: NA; j_call: TRBJ2-1; v_call: TRBV29-1; cdr3_aa: CSVETGNPYNEQFF; cdr3_nt: TGCAGCGTAGAGACAGGAAACCCCTACAATGAGCAGTTCTTC
clone_size: NA; d_call: TRBD1; j_call: TRBJ1-3; v_call: TRBV7-6; cdr3_aa: CASSPAQGGNTIYF; cdr3_nt: TGTGCCAGCAGCCCGGCACAGGGGGGAAACACCATATATTTT
clone_size: NA; d_call: TRBD2; j_call: TRBJ2-1; v_call: TRBV5-4; cdr3_aa: CASRSREGLIDEQFF; cdr3_nt: TGTGCCAGCAGAAGTCGGGAGGGCCTAATCGATGAGCAGTTCTTC
clone_size: many; d_call: NA; j_call: TRBJ2-7; v_call: TRBV7-2; cdr3_aa: CASSLAGPAHEQYF; cdr3_nt: TGTGCCAGCAGCTTAGCGGGGCCTGCCCACGAGCAGTACTTC
clone_size: NA; d_call: NA; j_call: TRBJ1-1; v_call: TRBV28; cdr3_aa: CASSKRVGPLGTGAFF; cdr3_nt: TGTGCCAGCAGCAAGCGGGTCGGGCCGCTGGGCACTGGAGCTTTCTTT
clone_size: NA; d_call: TRBD1; j_call: TRBJ1-5; v_call: TRBV7-8; cdr3_aa: CASSRDRGNQPQHF; cdr3_nt: TGTGCCAGCAGCCGGGACAGGGGCAATCAGCCCCAGCATTTT
clone_size: NA; d_call: NA; j_call: TRBJ1-1; v_call: TRBV5-1; cdr3_aa: CASSLWGGQSDTEAFF; cdr3_nt: TGCGCCAGCAGCTTGTGGGGGGGCCAATCGGACACTGAAGCTTTCTTT
clone_size: NA; d_call: TRBD2; j_call: TRBJ2-7; v_call: TRBV30; cdr3_aa: CAWRFLAGGVLEQYF; cdr3_nt: TGTGCCTGGAGGTTCCTAGCGGGAGGCGTGCTCGAGCAGTACTTC
clone_size: NA; d_call: TRBD2; j_call: TRBJ2-7; v_call: TRBV2; cdr3_aa: CASSELGGRASYEQYF; cdr3_nt: TGTGCCAGCAGTGAACTGGGGGGGAGGGCTTCCTACGAGCAGTACTTC
clone_size: few; d_call: TRBD1; j_call: TRBJ1-2; v_call: TRBV6-6; cdr3_aa: CASNVVGQGYGYTF; cdr3_nt: TGTGCCAGCAACGTCGTAGGACAGGGCTATGGCTACACCTTC
clone_size: NA; d_call: TRBD1; j_call: TRBJ1-3; v_call: TRBV19; cdr3_aa: CASRTGTGLKSSGNTIYF; cdr3_nt: TGTGCCAGTAGGACCGGGACAGGACTCAAAAGCTCTGGAAACACCATATATTTT
clone_size: many; d_call: NA; j_call: TRBJ2-7; v_call: TRBV18; cdr3_aa: CASSPNSDYEQYF; cdr3_nt: TGTGCCAGCTCACCAAATTCGGACTACGAGCAGTACTTC
clone_size: NA; d_call: NA; j_call: TRBJ1-2; v_call: TRBV29-1; cdr3_aa: CSVETGTLGYTF; cdr3_nt: TGCAGCGTTGAGACCGGGACACTTGGCTACACCTTC
clone_size: once; d_call: TRBD1; j_call: TRBJ2-2; v_call: TRBV5-1; cdr3_aa: CASSLVPGGSNTGELFF; cdr3_nt: TGCGCCAGCAGCCTGGTCCCAGGGGGATCGAACACCGGGGAGCTGTTTTTT
clone_size: once; d_call: TRBD2; j_call: TRBJ2-7; v_call: TRBV7-2; cdr3_aa: CASSLGFGAGEYEQYF; cdr3_nt: TGTGCCAGCAGCTTAGGATTTGGAGCGGGAGAGTACGAGCAGTACTTC
clone_size: NA; d_call: TRBD1; j_call: TRBJ1-1; v_call: TRBV7-3; cdr3_aa: CASSQGQGRGAFF; cdr3_nt: TGTGCCAGCAGCCAGGGACAGGGACGAGGAGCTTTCTTT
clone_size: NA; d_call: NA; j_call: TRBJ1-2; v_call: TRBV6-1; cdr3_aa: CASRGTVYGYTF; cdr3_nt: TGTGCCAGCAGGGGCACGGTCTATGGCTACACCTTC
clone_size: NA; d_call: TRBD1; j_call: TRBJ1-2; v_call: TRBV5-1; cdr3_aa: CASSLAWTGEGSGYTF; cdr3_nt: TGCGCCAGCAGCTTGGCCTGGACAGGGGAGGGTAGTGGCTACACCTTC
clone_size: NA; d_call: TRBD2; j_call: TRBJ2-5; v_call: TRBV7-2; cdr3_aa: CASSLGLAGGQETQYF; cdr3_nt: TGTGCCAGCAGCTTAGGACTAGCGGGAGGACAAGAGACCCAGTACTTC
clone_size: NA; d_call: NA; j_call: TRBJ2-7; v_call: TRBV5-4; cdr3_aa: CASSPQGRGSYEQYF; cdr3_nt: TGTGCCAGCAGCCCTCAGGGGCGGGGTTCCTACGAGCAGTACTTC
clone_size: NA; d_call: TRBD2; j_call: TRBJ2-3; v_call: TRBV30; cdr3_aa: CAWSGLAVTDTQYF; cdr3_nt: TGTGCCTGGAGTGGACTAGCAGTCACAGATACGCAGTATTTT
clone_size: once; d_call: TRBD2; j_call: TRBJ2-5; v_call: TRBV9; cdr3_aa: CASSVGTSGRSQETQYF; cdr3_nt: TGTGCCAGCAGCGTAGGGACTAGCGGGAGATCTCAAGAGACCCAGTACTTC
clone_size: NA; d_call: TRBD1; j_call: TRBJ1-2; v_call: TRBV5-6; cdr3_aa: CASSLGPGTDYGYTF; cdr3_nt: TGTGCCAGCAGCTTGGGTCCCGGGACAGACTATGGCTACACCTTC
clone_size: NA; d_call: NA; j_call: TRBJ1-1; v_call: TRBV7-8; cdr3_aa: CASSRTEANTEAFF; cdr3_nt: TGTGCCAGCAGCCGGACAGAGGCGAACACTGAAGCTTTCTTT
clone_size: once; d_call: TRBD2; j_call: TRBJ2-7; v_call: TRBV7-2; cdr3_aa: CASSGGLADYEQYF; cdr3_nt: TGTGCCAGCAGCGGAGGACTAGCGGACTACGAGCAGTACTTC
clone_size: NA; d_call: NA; j_call: TRBJ2-3; v_call: TRBV7-9; cdr3_aa: CASSLLIADTQYF; cdr3_nt: TGTGCCAGCAGCCTTCTAATCGCAGATACGCAGTATTTT
clone_size: NA; d_call: TRBD1; j_call: TRBJ2-7; v_call: TRBV27; cdr3_aa: CASSFWSGQGPYEQYF; cdr3_nt: TGTGCCAGCAGTTTTTGGTCGGGACAGGGGCCATACGAGCAGTACTTC
clone_size: NA; d_call: NA; j_call: TRBJ1-5; v_call: TRBV6-1; cdr3_aa: CASSVVGPGQPQHF; cdr3_nt: TGTGCCAGCAGTGTTGTCGGACCCGGCCAGCCCCAGCATTTT
clone_size: NA; d_call: TRBD2; j_call: TRBJ2-7; v_call: TRBV4-2; cdr3_aa: CASSQLAGAVYEQYF; cdr3_nt: TGTGCCAGCAGCCAACTAGCGGGAGCCGTCTACGAGCAGTACTTC
clone_size: NA; d_call: NA; j_call: TRBJ1-5; v_call: TRBV7-8; cdr3_aa: CASSLASDSSYSNQPQHF; cdr3_nt: TGTGCCAGCAGCTTAGCATCGGACAGTTCTTATAGCAATCAGCCCCAGCATTTT
clone_size: once; d_call: NA; j_call: TRBJ2-1; v_call: TRBV6-5; cdr3_aa: CASSSDVRDTPQFF; cdr3_nt: TGTGCCAGCAGTTCCGACGTCCGGGACACCCCGCAGTTCTTC
clone_size: NA; d_call: TRBD2; j_call: TRBJ2-7; v_call: TRBV9; cdr3_aa: CASSVRGVGYEQYF; cdr3_nt: TGTGCCAGCAGCGTACGGGGGGTAGGATACGAGCAGTACTTC
clone_size: NA; d_call: TRBD2; j_call: TRBJ2-4; v_call: TRBV5-1; cdr3_aa: CASSLSSAGRNIQYF; cdr3_nt: TGCGCCAGCAGCTTGTCGTCAGCGGGGAGGAACATTCAGTACTTC
clone_size: once; d_call: NA; j_call: TRBJ2-1; v_call: TRBV7-2; cdr3_aa: CASSLGMDNEQFF; cdr3_nt: TGTGCCAGCAGCTTAGGGATGGACAATGAGCAGTTCTTC
clone_size: few; d_call: NA; j_call: TRBJ1-5; v_call: TRBV5-4; cdr3_aa: CASSQGGGNQPQHF; cdr3_nt: TGTGCCAGCAGCCAAGGGGGGGGCAATCAGCCCCAGCATTTT
clone_size: NA; d_call: NA; j_call: TRBJ1-3; v_call: TRBV19; cdr3_aa: CASNFLGNTIYF; cdr3_nt: TGTGCCAGTAACTTCCTTGGAAACACCATATATTTT
clone_size: NA; d_call: NA; j_call: TRBJ2-2; v_call: TRBV2; cdr3_aa: CASSEPPGELFF; cdr3_nt: TGTGCCAGCAGTGAACCCCCCGGGGAGCTGTTTTTT
clone_size: NA; d_call: NA; j_call: TRBJ2-1; v_call: TRBV5-1; cdr3_aa: CASSLVEGVNEQFF; cdr3_nt: TGCGCCAGCAGCTTAGTCGAGGGGGTGAATGAGCAGTTCTTC
clone_size: NA; d_call: NA; j_call: TRBJ2-2; v_call: TRBV28; cdr3_aa: CASSSYTGELFF; cdr3_nt: TGTGCCAGCAGTTCGTACACCGGGGAGCTGTTTTTT